Listed here is a single T cell receptor beta chain. The sample belongs to a study of blood T cell repertoires in COVID-19. About the research overall: Samples of COVID-19 (acute and convalescent) were obtained from the United States, Italy and Spain. From T cells, B-cell-depleted T cells, or PBMCs came the material, which was cDNA or gDNA.

Per the germline V gene, CDR1 is SGHAT and CDR2 is FQDESV (reference sequence). The CDR3 covers 12 residues. V was shortened by 2 bases and J by 12 bases, with 11 bases between the two germline ends. Sequenced by immunoSEQ multiplex PCR; TCRdb stores in-frame clones only, minus some. The repertoire includes 270,000 or so clones, 85% of them detected once, and roughly 15% sits in the top ten. The specimen was peripheral blood. This TCR was recovered from a human donor in a cohort sampled during active COVID-19. V is TRBV11-1 and J is TRBJ2-1; TRBD2 might be the D (7 bases). CDR3 sequence: CASSLPRGAQFF. The CDR3 DNA is TGTGCCAGCAGCTTACCCCGGGGGGCGCAGTTCTTC. Looking up the rest from reference TRBV11-1 and TRBJ2-1 gives the full variable domain: EAEVAQSPRYKITEKSQAVAFWCDPISGHATLYWYRQILGQGPELLVQFQDESVVDDSQLPKDRFSAERLKGVDSTLKIQPAELGDSAMYLCASSLPRGAQFFGPGTRLTVL.